This T cell receptor (beta chain) is from a study of beta chain features in type 1 diabetes. This clone has a handful of counts. Germline V gene sequence: CDR1 GTSNPN, CDR2 SVGIG (reference sequence). This CDR3 region has 13 residues. The V end lost 4 bases, the J end lost 8 bases, and 16 bases lay between the germline ends. The authors reverse transcribed all of the isolated RNA, so sequencing captured expressed TCRB transcripts. TCRdb's table, derived via immunoSEQ multiplex PCR, lists solely in-frame clones and lacks some. The sample lists just over 450,000 clones, around 28% occurring once. J is TRBJ2-3 and V is TRBV30; a weak D match, TRBD2 (6 bases). The TCR originated in a young man in good health. Sequencing was done on a sample of naive CD4+ T cells from blood. CDR3 in DNA: TGTGCCTGGACTTGGGACTCCTATTCTACGCAGTATTTT. Translated: CAWTWDSYSTQYF.